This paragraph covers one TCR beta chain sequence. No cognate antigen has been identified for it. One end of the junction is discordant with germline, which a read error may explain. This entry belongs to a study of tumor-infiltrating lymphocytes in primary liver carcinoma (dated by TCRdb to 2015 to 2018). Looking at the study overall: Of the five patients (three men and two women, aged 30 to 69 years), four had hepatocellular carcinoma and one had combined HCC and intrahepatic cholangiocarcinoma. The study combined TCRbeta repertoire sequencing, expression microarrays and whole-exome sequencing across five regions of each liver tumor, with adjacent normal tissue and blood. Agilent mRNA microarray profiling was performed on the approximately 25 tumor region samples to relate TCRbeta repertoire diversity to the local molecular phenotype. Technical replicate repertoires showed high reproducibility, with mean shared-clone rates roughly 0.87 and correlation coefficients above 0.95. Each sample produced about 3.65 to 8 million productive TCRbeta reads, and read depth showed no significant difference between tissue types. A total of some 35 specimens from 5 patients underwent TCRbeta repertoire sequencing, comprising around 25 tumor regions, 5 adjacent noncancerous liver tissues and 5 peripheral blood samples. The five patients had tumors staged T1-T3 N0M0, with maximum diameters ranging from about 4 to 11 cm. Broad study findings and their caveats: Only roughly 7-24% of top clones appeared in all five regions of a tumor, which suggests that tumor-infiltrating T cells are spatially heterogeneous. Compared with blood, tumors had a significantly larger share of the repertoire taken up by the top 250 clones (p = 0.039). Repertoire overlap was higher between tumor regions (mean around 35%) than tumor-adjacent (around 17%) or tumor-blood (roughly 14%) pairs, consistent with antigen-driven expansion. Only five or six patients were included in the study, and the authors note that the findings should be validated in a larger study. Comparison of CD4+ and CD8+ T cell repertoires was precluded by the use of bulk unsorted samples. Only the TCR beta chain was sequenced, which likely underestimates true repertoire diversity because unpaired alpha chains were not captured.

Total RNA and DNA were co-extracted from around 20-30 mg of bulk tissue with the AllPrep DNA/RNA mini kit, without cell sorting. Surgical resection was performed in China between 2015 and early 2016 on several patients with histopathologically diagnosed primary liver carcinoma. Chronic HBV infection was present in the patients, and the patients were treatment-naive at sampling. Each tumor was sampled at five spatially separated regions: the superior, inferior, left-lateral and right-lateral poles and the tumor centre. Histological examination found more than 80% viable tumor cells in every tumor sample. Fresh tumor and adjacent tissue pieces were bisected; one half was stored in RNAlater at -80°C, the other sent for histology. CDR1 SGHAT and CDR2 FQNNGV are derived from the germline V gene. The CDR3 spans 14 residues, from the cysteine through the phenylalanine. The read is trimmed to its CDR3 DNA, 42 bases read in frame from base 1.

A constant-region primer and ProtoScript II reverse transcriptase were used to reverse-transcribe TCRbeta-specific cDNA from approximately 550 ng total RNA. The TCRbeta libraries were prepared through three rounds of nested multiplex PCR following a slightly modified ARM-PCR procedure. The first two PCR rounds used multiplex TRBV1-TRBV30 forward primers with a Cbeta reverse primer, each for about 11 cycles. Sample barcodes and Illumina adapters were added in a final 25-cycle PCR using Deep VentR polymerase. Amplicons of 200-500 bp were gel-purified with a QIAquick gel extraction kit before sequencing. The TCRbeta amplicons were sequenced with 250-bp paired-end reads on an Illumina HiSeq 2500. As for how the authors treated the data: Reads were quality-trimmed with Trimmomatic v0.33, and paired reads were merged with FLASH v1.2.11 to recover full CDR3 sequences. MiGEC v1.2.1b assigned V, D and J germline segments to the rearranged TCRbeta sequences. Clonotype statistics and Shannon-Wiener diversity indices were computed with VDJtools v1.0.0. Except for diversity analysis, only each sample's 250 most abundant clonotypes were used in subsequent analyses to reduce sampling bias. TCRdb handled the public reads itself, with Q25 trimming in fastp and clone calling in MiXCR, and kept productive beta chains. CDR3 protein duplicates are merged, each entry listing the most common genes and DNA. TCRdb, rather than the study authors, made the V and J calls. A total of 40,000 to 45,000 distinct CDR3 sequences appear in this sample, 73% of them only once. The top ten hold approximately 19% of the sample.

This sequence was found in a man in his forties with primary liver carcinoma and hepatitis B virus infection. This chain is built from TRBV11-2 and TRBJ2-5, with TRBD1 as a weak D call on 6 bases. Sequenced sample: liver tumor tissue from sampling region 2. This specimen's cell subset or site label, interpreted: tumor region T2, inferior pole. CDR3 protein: CASSFRWGHETQYF. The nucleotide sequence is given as TGTGCCAGCAGTTTTAGATGGGGACATGAGACACAGTACTTC.